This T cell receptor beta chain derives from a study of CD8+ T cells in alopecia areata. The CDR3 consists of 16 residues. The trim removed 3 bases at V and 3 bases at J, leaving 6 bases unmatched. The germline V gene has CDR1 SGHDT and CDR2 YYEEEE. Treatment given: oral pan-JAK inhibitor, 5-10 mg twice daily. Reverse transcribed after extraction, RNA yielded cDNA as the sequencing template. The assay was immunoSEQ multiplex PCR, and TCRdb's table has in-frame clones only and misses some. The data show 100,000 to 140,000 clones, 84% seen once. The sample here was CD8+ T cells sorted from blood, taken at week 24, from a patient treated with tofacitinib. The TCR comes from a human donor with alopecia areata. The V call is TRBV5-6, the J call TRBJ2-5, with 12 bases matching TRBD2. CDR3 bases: TGTGCCAGCAGCTCCCTTCTAGCGGGGGGGAAAGAGACCCAGTACTTC. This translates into CASSSLLAGGKETQYF.